The sequence of this T cell receptor (beta chain) was determined in a study of T-cell reconstitution after alpha-beta-depleted transplantation in children. Points on this clonotype: The junction departs from germline at one end; a sequencing error may be responsible.

Library preparation (for TCRbeta) was performed with unique molecular identifiers. MiXCR, run by TCRdb on the PCR reads, gives a single entry per CDR3 protein. The data show about 420,000 distinct CDR3 sequences, around 15% seen once. The CDR3 covers 15 residues. Looked up from germline, CDR1 is SGHRS and CDR2 is YFSETQ. The genes are TRBV5-1 and TRBJ1-2; 7 bases agree with TRBD1. The specimen comprised PBMCs, mostly from graft donor cells, sampled 360 days after TCRalphabeta/CD19-depleted stem cell transplant. The sequence came from a boy under two years old who had a stem cell transplant for Wiskott-Aldrich syndrome, so the T cells may come from the graft donor. In DNA form, the CDR3 reads TGCGTCAGCAGCTTGGGAACGCAGGGGGACTATGGCTACACCTTC. This gives the protein CVSSLGTQGDYGYTF.